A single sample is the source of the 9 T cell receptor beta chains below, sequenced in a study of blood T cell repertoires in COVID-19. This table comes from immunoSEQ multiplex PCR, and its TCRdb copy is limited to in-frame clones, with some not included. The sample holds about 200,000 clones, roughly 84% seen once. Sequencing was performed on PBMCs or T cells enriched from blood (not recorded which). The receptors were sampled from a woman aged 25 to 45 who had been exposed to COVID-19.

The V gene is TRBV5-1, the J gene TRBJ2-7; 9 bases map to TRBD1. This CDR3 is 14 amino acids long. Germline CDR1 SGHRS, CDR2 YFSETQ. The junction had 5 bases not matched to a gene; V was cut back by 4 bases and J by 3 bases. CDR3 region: CASSRQGGDYEQYF. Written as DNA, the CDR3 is TGCGCCAGCAGCCGACAGGGGGGTGACTACGAGCAGTACTTC.

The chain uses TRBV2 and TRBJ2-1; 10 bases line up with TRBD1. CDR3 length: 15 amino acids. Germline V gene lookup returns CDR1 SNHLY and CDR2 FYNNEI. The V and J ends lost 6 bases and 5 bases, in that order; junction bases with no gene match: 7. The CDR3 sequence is CASSEWDRGNNEQFF. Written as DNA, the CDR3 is TGTGCCAGCAGCGAGTGGGACAGGGGTAACAATGAGCAGTTCTTC.

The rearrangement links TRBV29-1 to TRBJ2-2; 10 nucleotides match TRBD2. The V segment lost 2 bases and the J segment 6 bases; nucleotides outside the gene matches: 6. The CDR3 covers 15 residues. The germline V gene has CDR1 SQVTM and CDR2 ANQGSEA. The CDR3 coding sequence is TGCAGCGTTGAAAACGGGAGCGGGGGGGCCGGGGAGCTGTTTTTT. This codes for CSVENGSGGAGELFF.

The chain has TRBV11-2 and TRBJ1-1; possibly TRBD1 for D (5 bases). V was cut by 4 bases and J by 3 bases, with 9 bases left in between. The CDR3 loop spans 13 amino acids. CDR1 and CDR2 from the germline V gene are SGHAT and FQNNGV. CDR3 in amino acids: CASSSGLYTEAFF. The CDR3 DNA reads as TGTGCCAGCAGCTCAGGGTTGTACACTGAAGCTTTCTTT.

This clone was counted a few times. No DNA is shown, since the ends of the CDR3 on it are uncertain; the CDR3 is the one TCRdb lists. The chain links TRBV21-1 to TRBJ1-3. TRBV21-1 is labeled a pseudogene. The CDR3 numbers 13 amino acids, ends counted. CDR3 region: CASSFGKGNTIYF.

CDR3 DNA: TGTGCCAGCAGCTGGCGGGCGGGGAGCTCCTACAATGAGCAGTTCTTC. As protein: CASSWRAGSSYNEQFF. The V gene is TRBV5-6, the J gene TRBJ2-1; D perhaps matches TRBD2 (6 bases). Germline CDR1 is SGHDT and CDR2 is YYEEEE. This CDR3 contains 16 residues. V was clipped by 3 bases and J by 0 bases, with 13 bases between them. The full variable domain, in which reference TRBV5-6 and TRBJ2-1 provide the parts outside the CDR3, is DAGVTQSPTHLIKTRGQQVTLRCSPKSGHDTVSWYQQALGQGPQFIFQYYEEEERQRGNFPDRFSGHQFPNYSSELNVNALLLGDSALYLCASSWRAGSSYNEQFFGPGTRLTVL.

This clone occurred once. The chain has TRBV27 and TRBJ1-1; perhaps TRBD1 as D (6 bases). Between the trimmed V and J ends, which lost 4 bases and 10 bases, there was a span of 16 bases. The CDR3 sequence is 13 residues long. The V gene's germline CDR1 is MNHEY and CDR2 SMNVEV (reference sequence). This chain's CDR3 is CASSSWRQDSAFF. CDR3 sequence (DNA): TGTGCCAGCAGTTCATGGCGACAGGACTCAGCTTTCTTT.

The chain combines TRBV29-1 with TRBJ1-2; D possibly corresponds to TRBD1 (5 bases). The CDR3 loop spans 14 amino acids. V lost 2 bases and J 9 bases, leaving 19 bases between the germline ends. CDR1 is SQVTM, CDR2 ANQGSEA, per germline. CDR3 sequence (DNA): TGCAGCGTTGAATTGGGGGAGGGACCTATAAGCTACACCTTC. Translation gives CSVELGEGPISYTF.

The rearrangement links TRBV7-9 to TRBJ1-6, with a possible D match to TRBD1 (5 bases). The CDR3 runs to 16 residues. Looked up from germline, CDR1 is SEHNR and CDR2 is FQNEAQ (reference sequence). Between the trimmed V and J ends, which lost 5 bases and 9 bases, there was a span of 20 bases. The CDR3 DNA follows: TGTGCCAGCAGCCCCACCTCGGGAGGGGAAAGTTCACCCCTCCACTTT. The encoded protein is CASSPTSGGESSPLHF.